The 4 T cell receptor beta chains below come from one sample, sequenced in a study of blood T cell repertoires in COVID-19. The table came from immunoSEQ multiplex PCR; TCRdb's copy has only in-frame clones and leaves some out. The repertoire consists of over 250,000 clones, with over 75% occurring once and the leading ten covering about 1.1%. The sequenced sample consisted of PBMCs or T cells enriched from blood (not recorded which). These receptor sequences come from a woman in her 30s who had recovered from COVID-19.

This chain uses TRBV19 with TRBJ1-4; D is uncertain. The ends were cut back, 4 bases at V and 1 base at J, with 16 bases in the middle. This CDR3 is 17 amino acids long. Looked up from germline, CDR1 is LNHDA and CDR2 is SQIVND (reference sequence). CDR3 coding DNA: TGTGCCAGTAGTAAATCGGGCCGAGGGAGAACTAATGAAAAACTGTTTTTT. This codes for CASSKSGRGRTNEKLFF.

CDR3 residues: CASSYGDREGYGYTF. Here the CDR3 DNA reads TGTGCCAGCAGTTACGGGGACAGGGAAGGCTATGGCTACACCTTC. The V call is TRBV6-5, the J call TRBJ1-2; 9 bases fit TRBD1. V gave up 2 bases and J gave up 4 bases; unmatched junction bases: 5. This CDR3 has 15 amino acids. Germline V gene sequence: CDR1 MNHEY, CDR2 SVGAGI.

The chain employs TRBV30 and TRBJ1-5, with D uncertain. The germline CDR1 and CDR2 sequences are GTSNPN and SVGIG (reference sequence). This CDR3 contains 13 residues. Trimming took 4 bases from V and 6 from J, leaving 13 bases between them. Here the CDR3 reads CAWMGGPGQPQHF. CDR3 nucleotides: TGTGCCTGGATGGGCGGGCCTGGTCAGCCCCAGCATTTT.

The rearrangement uses TRBV6-2 or TRBV6-3 and TRBJ1-6; unclear D gene. Trimming took 0 bases from V and 6 from J, leaving 9 bases between them. Germline loops: CDR1 MNHEY, CDR2 SVGEGT. CDR3 length: 15 residues. This CDR3 reads CASSYSGGSNSPLHF. CDR3 coding DNA: TGTGCCAGCAGTTACTCAGGAGGATCTAATTCACCCCTCCACTTT.